The clone carrying this TCR beta chain was counted between two and nine times. The data are from a study of blood T cell repertoires in COVID-19. Study overall: Researchers got acute and convalescent COVID-19 samples from the United States, Italy and Spain. In each case, the material was cDNA or gDNA derived from T cells, B-cell-depleted T cells, or PBMCs.

Original analysis: By means of reference gene primer amplification, nucleated cell counts were estimated. The protocol was immunoSEQ multiplex PCR, while the TCRdb copy is restricted to in-frame clones and leaves out a portion. The D gene and trimming were derived from the DNA, and the V and J assignments and clone size from that table. The sample lists approximately 40,000 clones, about 85% occurring once. The CDR3 consists of 14 residues. Per the germline V gene, CDR1 is SEHNR and CDR2 is FQNEAQ (reference sequence). Trimming took off 6 bases at V and 2 bases at J, with 10 bases between the two ends.

V is TRBV7-9 and J is TRBJ2-2, with D maybe TRBD1 (5 bases). The sequence was obtained from a woman aged 80 or over in a cohort sampled during active or convalescent COVID-19. The sequencing sample was made of peripheral blood. CDR3 DNA sequence: TGTGCCAGCAGTAGGGGTCGCAACACCGGGGAGCTGTTTTTT. Protein: CASSRGRNTGELFF.